The rows below give T cell receptor beta chains drawn from one sample of a study of identical twins. TCRdb re-called the 5' RACE reads through MiXCR, storing one row per CDR3 protein. Of 300,000 to 400,000 distinct CDR3 sequences detected, 8.5% to 10% appear once; the ten largest clones hold approximately 8.9%. The sequenced sample consisted of naive T cells sorted from blood. The receptor source for this set is a woman in her fifties or sixties in good health. Each CDR3 is given with its conserved first and last residue. D genes are given only for firm matches. The size field is filled for only some rows; it gives once, few, many or a size class.

length: 17; J: TRBJ2-1; V: TRBV24-1; D: TRBD2; size: few; CDR3: CATSGVNGLAGVNEQFF; DNA: TGTGCCACCAGTGGCGTAAACGGACTAGCGGGAGTTAATGAGCAGTTCTTC
length: 14; J: TRBJ2-2; V: TRBV29-1; D: -; size: many; CDR3: CSVEEKGYTGELFF; DNA: TGCAGCGTTGAAGAGAAGGGTTACACCGGGGAGCTGTTTTTT
length: 17; J: TRBJ1-2; V: TRBV4-1; D: TRBD1; size: -; CDR3: CASSQAFPGQGTLGYTF; DNA: TGCGCCAGCAGCCAAGCCTTCCCGGGACAGGGGACTCTCGGCTACACCTTC
length: 16; J: TRBJ1-6; V: TRBV6-5; D: TRBD1; size: few; CDR3: CASSFGQGALHSPLHF; DNA: TGTGCCAGCAGTTTTGGGCAGGGGGCTTTGCATTCACCCCTCCACTTT
length: 13; J: TRBJ1-5; V: TRBV15; D: -; size: -; CDR3: CATSSGGSQPQHF; DNA: TGTGCCACCAGCAGCGGAGGGTCCCAGCCCCAGCATTTT
length: 14; J: TRBJ2-5; V: TRBV27; D: -; size: few; CDR3: CASSSRTDQETQYF; DNA: TGTGCCAGCAGTTCACGGACAGACCAAGAGACCCAGTACTTC
length: 18; J: TRBJ2-2; V: TRBV5-1; D: -; size: few; CDR3: CASSLERRGPLNTGELFF; DNA: TGCGCCAGCAGCTTGGAACGTCGGGGCCCCCTGAACACCGGGGAGCTGTTTTTT
length: 15; J: TRBJ2-1; V: TRBV5-1; D: TRBD2; size: few; CDR3: CASSLVRGAYNEQFF; DNA: TGCGCCAGCAGCTTGGTCCGGGGGGCCTACAATGAGCAGTTCTTC
length: 17; J: TRBJ1-5; V: TRBV5-5; D: -; size: -; CDR3: CASSPSRTDFSNQPQHF; DNA: TGTGCCAGCAGCCCGAGTAGGACAGACTTTAGCAATCAGCCCCAGCATTTT
length: 17; J: TRBJ2-1; V: TRBV20-1; D: -; size: -; CDR3: CSAKDWGHPSSYNEQFF; DNA: TGCAGTGCTAAAGATTGGGGACACCCGAGCTCCTACAATGAGCAGTTCTTC
length: 15; J: TRBJ2-1; V: TRBV29-1; D: -; size: few; CDR3: CSVELAEHSYNEQFF; DNA: TGCAGCGTTGAATTAGCGGAACACTCCTACAATGAGCAGTTCTTC
length: 15; J: TRBJ2-1; V: TRBV7-9; D: -; size: -; CDR3: CASSFGSPQFNEQFF; DNA: TGTGCCAGCAGCTTCGGGTCTCCACAATTCAATGAGCAGTTCTTC
length: 14; J: TRBJ2-2; V: TRBV20-1; D: -; size: many; CDR3: CSALQGANTGELFF; DNA: TGCAGTGCCCTACAGGGAGCGAACACCGGGGAGCTGTTTTTT
length: 16; J: TRBJ2-5; V: TRBV20-1; D: TRBD1; size: -; CDR3: CSAREPRGRVSETQYF; DNA: TGCAGTGCTAGAGAACCCAGGGGGCGAGTATCGGAGACCCAGTACTTC
length: 13; J: TRBJ2-1; V: TRBV3-1; D: -; size: -; CDR3: CASSQELVNEQFF; DNA: TGTGCCAGCAGCCAAGAACTAGTGAATGAGCAGTTCTTC
length: 13; J: TRBJ2-1; V: TRBV3-1; D: TRBD2; size: -; CDR3: CASSRTSLRGQFF; DNA: TGTGCCAGCAGCCGGACTAGCTTACGTGGGCAGTTCTTC
length: 15; J: TRBJ2-3; V: TRBV20-1; D: -; size: -; CDR3: CSAGGGGSSTDTQYF; DNA: TGCAGTGCGGGGGGCGGCGGCTCTAGCACAGATACGCAGTATTTT
length: 11; J: TRBJ2-7; V: TRBV12-3/TRBV12-4; D: -; size: few; CDR3: CATDWSREQYF; DNA: TGTGCCACCGATTGGTCGCGGGAGCAGTACTTC
length: 15; J: TRBJ2-7; V: TRBV5-1; D: TRBD1; size: many; CDR3: CASSLVGTGTYEQYF; DNA: TGCGCCAGCAGCTTGGTCGGGACAGGGACCTACGAGCAGTACTTC
length: 14; J: TRBJ2-1; V: TRBV12-5; D: TRBD1; size: -; CDR3: CASGTQGAIDEQFF; DNA: TGTGCTAGTGGAACACAGGGGGCGATCGATGAGCAGTTCTTC
length: 13; J: TRBJ2-1; V: TRBV19; D: -; size: few; CDR3: CAARAGSYNEQFF; DNA: TGTGCCGCTCGAGCCGGGTCCTACAATGAGCAGTTCTTC
length: 13; J: TRBJ1-1; V: TRBV29-1; D: -; size: few; CDR3: CSVEKQRNTEAFF; DNA: TGCAGCGTTGAGAAACAGAGGAACACTGAAGCTTTCTTT